The clone carrying this TCR beta chain was found a few times. These data originate in a study of blood T cells in healthy people across ages. PCR was performed a second time for roughly 7 to 12 cycles using a sample-barcoded 5' primer and a J-beta primer mix. TCRdb used MiXCR to reprocess the 5' RACE reads, holding one entry per CDR3 protein. The data contain some 710,000 distinct CDR3 sequences, about half of them singletons. This receptor was obtained from a man older than 75 in good health. Sequenced input: blood.

The CDR3 region is CASSDSGLAGTPDTQYF. In DNA form, the CDR3 reads TGTGCCAGCAGTGACTCAGGACTAGCGGGGACTCCTGATACGCAGTATTTT. The chain recombines TRBV25-1 with TRBJ2-3, with 12 bases lining up with TRBD2. Germline lookup yields CDR1 MGHDK and CDR2 SYGVNS. Trimming took 3 bases from V and 6 from J; bases not matched to a gene: 10. CDR3 length: 17 residues.